This section outlines one T cell receptor beta chain sequence together with its context. This specimen belongs to a study of shared clonotypes between healthy human individuals. Assay: immunoSEQ multiplex PCR; the TCRdb copy retains only in-frame clones and omits some. Of 2 million to 2.5 million clones in the sample, 90% to 97% were seen once. The CDR3 extends over 15 amino acids. V lost 2 bases, J lost 2 bases, and 7 bases lay in between. Looked up from germline, CDR1 is SGHAT and CDR2 is FQNNGV. The TCR originated in a man aged 18 to 35 in good health. This chain uses TRBV11-2 with TRBJ2-6, with D unresolved. Sequencing was performed on naive CD4+ T cells sorted from blood. The subset: CD45RA+ positively selected. CDR3 sequence: CASSLSAPGANVLTF. Written as DNA, the CDR3 is TGTGCCAGCAGCTTATCAGCTCCTGGGGCCAACGTCCTGACTTTC.